This TCR beta chain stems from a study of cytomegalovirus exposure and HLA in healthy donors. Across the study: Tens of millions of unique TCR sequences came from HLA-typed donors in an early release.

The study ran its PCR with 60 Vbeta and 13 Jbeta primers. Measured with immunoSEQ multiplex PCR; TCRdb has only the in-frame clones, and not every one. The sample yields over 100,000 clones, roughly 89% seen once. The junction had 7 bases not matched to a gene; V was cut back by 3 bases and J by 6 bases. This CDR3 has 14 amino acids. Looked up from germline, CDR1 is LNHNV and CDR2 is YYDKDF (reference sequence). This rearrangement joins TRBV15 to TRBJ1-2; 7 bases align to TRBD1. The origin of this receptor is a woman in her thirties in good health and CMV-seronegative. The sample consisted of PBMCs. Here the CDR3 reads CATSRDRLGDGYTF. The CDR3 DNA sequence: TGTGCCACCAGCAGGGACAGGCTGGGCGATGGCTACACCTTC.